The 21 T cell receptor beta chains presented below share a single source sample, sequenced in a study of T cells in Graves' hyperthyroidism and ophthalmopathy. RNA transcripts provided the source from which TCR beta CDR3 regions were amplified. HTBI primers drove first-round RT-PCR of the TCR CDR3. TCRdb ran MiXCR on the multiplex PCR reads and lists one entry per CDR3 protein. This table has 600,000 to 650,000 distinct CDR3 sequences, less than 25% appearing once. The sample comprised blood. Receptor source: a man in his thirties or forties with Graves' ophthalmopathy.

This clonotype was seen ten or more times. The J gene is TRBJ2-7, the V gene TRBV7-9; a weak D match, TRBD1 (5 bases). CDR1 SEHNR and CDR2 FQNEAQ come from the germline V gene (reference sequence). The CDR3 sequence is 14 residues long. V was clipped by 4 bases and J by 0 bases, with 10 bases between them. CDR3 in amino acids: CASSYDSLSYEQYF. CDR3 nucleotide sequence: TGTGCCAGCAGCTACGACAGCCTCTCCTACGAGCAGTACTTC.

The chain combines TRBV7-9 with TRBJ1-1; D uncertain. V was trimmed by 3 bases and J by 7 bases, leaving 12 bases between them. The CDR3 extends over 13 amino acids. Germline CDR1 reads SEHNR; CDR2 reads FQNEAQ (reference sequence). The CDR3 sequence is CASSFRTGFEAFF. The CDR3 region has the DNA TGTGCCAGCAGCTTTCGGACGGGCTTTGAAGCTTTCTTT.

In this sample, this clonotype turned up many times. V gene TRBV14 combines with J gene TRBJ2-7, with 9 bases lining up with TRBD2. CDR3 size: 16 residues. J was trimmed by 5 bases and V by 1 base; bases with no gene match: 9. Germline V gene sequence: CDR1 SGHDN, CDR2 FVKESK. The DNA for the CDR3 is TGTGCCAGCAGCCAAGCTTCCGTAGCGGGAGTGGACGAGCAGTACTTC. Protein sequence: CASSQASVAGVDEQYF.

The chain employs TRBV20-1 and TRBJ2-2, with D perhaps matching TRBD1 (5 bases). CDR1 is DFQATT, CDR2 SNEGSKA, per germline (reference sequence). V dropped 6 bases and J dropped 4 bases, with 15 bases sitting between them. There are 14 residues in the CDR3. Here the CDR3 reads CSARRQQSTGELFF. The CDR3, as DNA: TGCAGTGCGCGGCGACAGCAATCCACCGGGGAGCTGTTTTTT.

This clonotype was counted between two and nine times. The chain employs TRBV28 and TRBJ2-5; D is undetermined. Trimming pared 3 bases from V and 5 bases from J, leaving 13 bases between. This CDR3 region has 14 residues. Looked up from germline, CDR1 is MDHEN and CDR2 is SYDVKM. The CDR3 sequence is CASSLASPQETQYF. In DNA, the CDR3 is TGTGCCAGCAGTTTGGCGTCCCCCCAGGAGACCCAGTACTTC.

This clonotype was recorded a few times. The chain couples TRBV7-9 to TRBJ1-1, with TRBD1 matching over 8 bases. The CDR3 is 17 amino acids. CDR1 SEHNR and CDR2 FQNEAQ come from the germline V gene (reference sequence). Germline trimming cut 5 bases from V and 1 base from J; bases unmatched to any gene: 12. The CDR3 DNA reads TGTGCCAGCAGCCATGACAGGGGAGGTGGTTCGAACACTGAAGCTTTCTTT. Protein sequence: CASSHDRGGGSNTEAFF.

This clonotype was recorded many times. This CDR3 reads CSVEGGGRRTEAFF. The DNA for the CDR3 is TGCAGCGTTGAAGGGGGGGGGCGGAGGACTGAAGCTTTCTTT. This chain uses TRBV29-1 with TRBJ1-1; D might be TRBD1 (6 bases). Trimming left V 1 base short and J 5 bases short, with 14 bases between. The CDR3 spans 14 residues. Germline CDR1 reads SQVTM; CDR2 reads ANQGSEA.

The rearrangement links TRBV11-2 to TRBJ2-1; the match to TRBD1 covers 9 bases. Per the germline V gene, CDR1 is SGHAT and CDR2 is FQNNGV. This CDR3 contains 17 residues. The V gene end was trimmed by 1 base and the J gene end by 4 bases; junction bases not matched to a gene: 8. The CDR3 reads CASSLVPGQGPYNEQFF. The CDR3 DNA follows: TGTGCCAGCAGCTTAGTCCCGGGACAGGGTCCTTACAATGAGCAGTTCTTC.

Points on this clonotype: As the CDR3 is not closed by the conserved phenylalanine or tryptophan, this likely results from a read error. The genes are TRBV6-1 and TRBJ2-1; D perhaps matches TRBD1 (6 bases). The V and J ends lost 10 bases and 5 bases respectively, with 15 bases between them. The CDR3 sequence is 13 residues long. CDR1 and CDR2 (germline): MNHNS, SASEGT. The CDR3 nucleotides read TGTGCCATACCGACAGGTAGACACAATGAGCAGTTCTTA. Translating it yields CAIPTGRHNEQFL.

This clonotype was counted ten times or more. The chain has TRBV30 and TRBJ1-5, with D perhaps TRBD1 (6 bases). The germline V gene has CDR1 GTSNPN and CDR2 SVGIG (reference sequence). The CDR3 length is 14 residues. Trimming stripped 0 bases from V and 5 bases from J, with 11 bases between. CDR3 sequence reads: CAWSVGDIDQPQHF. CDR3 nucleotides: TGTGCCTGGAGTGTAGGGGACATCGATCAGCCCCAGCATTTT.

This clonotype was seen a few times. V gene TRBV12-5 combines with J gene TRBJ2-3; TRBD2 matches at 9 bases. With 5 bases clipped from V and 4 bases from J, the junction kept 16 bases outside the gene matches. Germline V gene sequence: CDR1 LGHNT, CDR2 FRNRAP. This CDR3 is built from 18 residues. CDR3 nucleotides: TGTGCTAGTGGTCGTACCGACGAGATAGCGGGAGTTTCAGATACGCAGTATTTT. Translated, it gives CASGRTDEIAGVSDTQYF. Drawing the rest from reference TRBV12-5 and TRBJ2-3, the complete variable domain is DARVTQTPRHKVTEMGQEVTMRCQPILGHNTVFWYRQTMMQGLELLAYFRNRAPLDDSGMPKDRFSAEMPDATLATLKIQPSEPRDSAVYFCASGRTDEIAGVSDTQYFGPGTRLTVL.

The V call is TRBV28, the J call TRBJ2-1; 9 bases line up with TRBD2. The V gene end was trimmed by 4 bases and the J gene end by 4 bases; junction bases not matched to a gene: 8. Germline assignment: CDR1 MDHEN and CDR2 SYDVKM. The CDR3 has 16 amino acids. The CDR3 sequence: CASSSYRSGRYNEQFF. CDR3 coding DNA: TGTGCCAGCAGTTCCTATCGTAGCGGGAGATACAATGAGCAGTTCTTC.

This clonotype has ten or more counts. The chain recombines TRBV28 with TRBJ2-7; TRBD1 agrees at 10 bases. J was trimmed by 4 bases and V by 6 bases; bases with no gene match: 6. Germline CDR1 is MDHEN and CDR2 is SYDVKM. The CDR3 length is 14 residues. CDR3 amino acids: CASSSPGQGYEQYF. The CDR3 DNA follows: TGTGCCAGCAGCTCACCGGGACAGGGGTACGAGCAGTACTTC.

V gene TRBV3-1 combines with J gene TRBJ2-1; 8 bases are shared with TRBD2. The germline V gene has CDR1 LGHDT and CDR2 YNNKEL (reference sequence). With V trimmed by 4 bases and J by 12 bases, 2 bases remained unmatched. The CDR3 loop spans 11 amino acids. This CDR3 is CASSLGLGQFF. As DNA, the CDR3 is TGTGCCAGCAGCCTGGGACTAGGGCAGTTCTTC.

This clonotype was found many times. This chain uses TRBV10-3 with TRBJ1-5, with a weak D call TRBD1 (5 bases). Germline CDR1 is ENHRY and CDR2 is SYGVKD. V lost 0 bases and J 6 bases, leaving 12 bases between the germline ends. CDR3 length equals 15 residues. The CDR3 spells CAISESDGGGQPQHF. CDR3 DNA sequence: TGTGCCATCAGTGAGTCGGACGGGGGAGGTCAGCCCCAGCATTTT.

This clonotype was seen ten or more times. The rearrangement uses TRBV12-3 or TRBV12-4 and TRBJ1-2; the D gene is possibly TRBD1 (5 bases). CDR3 length: 15 amino acids. V was pared by 7 bases and J by 6 bases, with 21 bases between. The CDR3 region is CASTVMMGGEDGYTF. The CDR3 bases are TGTGCCAGCACTGTAATGATGGGGGGTGAGGATGGCTACACCTTC.

This clonotype was detected a few times. The J gene is TRBJ1-5, the V gene TRBV11-3, with TRBD1 as a possible D gene (5 bases). Germline V gene sequence: CDR1 SGHNT, CDR2 YENEEA. The CDR3 is 15 residues long. The V and J ends lost 5 bases and 4 bases respectively, with 15 bases between them. CDR3 sequence: CASSPTPGGNQPQHF. Here the CDR3 DNA reads TGTGCCAGCAGCCCTACCCCGGGGGGTAATCAGCCCCAGCATTTT.

This clonotype was observed at least ten times. The V and J genes are TRBV28 and TRBJ2-6; D unresolved. Germline assignment: CDR1 MDHEN and CDR2 SYDVKM. The CDR3 consists of 16 residues. V was cut by 6 bases and J by 3 bases, with 15 bases left in between. The CDR3 coding sequence is TGTGCCAGCAGCACTGCCGGCGGCGGTGGGGCCAACGTCCTGACTTTC. It specifies CASSTAGGGGANVLTF.

Only a few counts were recorded for this clonotype. The V gene is TRBV7-6, the J gene TRBJ2-7, with 7 bases matching TRBD1. Trimming at V came to 1 base and at J to 6 bases, leaving 12 bases not matched to a gene. Germline CDR1 is SGHVS and CDR2 is FNYEAQ. CDR3 length: 16 amino acids. CDR3 sequence reads: CASSLGLLRQGSEQYF. The CDR3 nucleotides are TGTGCCAGCAGCTTAGGCCTCTTAAGACAGGGCTCCGAGCAGTACTTC.

This chain links TRBV24-1 with TRBJ2-3; no clear D gene. CDR1 KGHDR and CDR2 SFDVKD come from the germline V gene. CDR3 length: 13 residues. Trimming pared 3 bases from V and 6 bases from J, leaving 9 bases between. The CDR3 coding sequence is TGTGCCACCAGTGATCCTCAGACGGATACGCAGTATTTT. It translates to CATSDPQTDTQYF.

This clonotype was found many times. The V call is TRBV7-9, the J call TRBJ2-1; the D is unclear. The CDR3 length is 15 residues. With 0 bases removed from V and 5 bases from J, the gap between germline ends came to 11 bases. In germline, CDR1 is SEHNR, CDR2 FQNEAQ (reference sequence). The CDR3 region has the DNA TGTGCCAGCAGCTTAGCGGGTAGCTACCACAATGAGCAGTTCTTC. This encodes CASSLAGSYHNEQFF.